The following is a TCR beta chain sequence with its context. Which antigen it targets is not known. It has no much larger one-base neighbor in the sample; base qualities were not kept. The study evaluated CTLA-4 blockade (ipilimumab) given together with focal radiation therapy in patients who had chemo-refractory metastatic non-small-cell lung cancer. The data derive from a study of radiotherapy plus CTLA-4 blockade in lung cancer (dated by TCRdb to 2016 to 2018). With respect to the entire study: Among enrolled patients, approximately 17% had an objective response and 31% reached disease control.

Study-level results and caveats: After treatment with radiotherapy and ipilimumab, TCR clones that originated in tumors expanded in peripheral blood. Early dynamic changes in blood T cell clones, together with increased serum interferon-beta after radiation, were reported as the strongest predictors of response.

The library was made by the immunoSEQ multiplex PCR assay. TCRdb holds this immuneACCESS table with in-frame rearrangements only. Some clones are missing; in checked studies, unresolved V genes explain under half, and the rest has no known cause. Here the sample has around 100,000 clones; roughly 80% occur a single time. The ten largest account for about 3.3% of the sample. V gives up 5 bases and J gives up 0 bases, and the segment between their germline ends measures 14 bases. Reading the germline V gene gives CDR1 SGHAT and CDR2 FQNNGV. The CDR3 has 16 amino acids, counting the end cysteine and phenylalanine. This entry keeps only the CDR3 DNA: 48 bases, framed from base 1.

The receptor chain draws on TRBV11-2 and TRBJ2-1, with the D call perhaps TRBD1 or TRBD2, each one matching 6 bases. The material sequenced was peripheral blood, taken from a patient treated with radiotherapy plus ipilimumab. The clonotype was recovered from a human donor with non-small cell lung cancer that progressed on radiotherapy plus ipilimumab. Some clones in this sample may be carry-over from other donors' samples. The sequenced DNA: TGTGCCAGCAGCCCCCTCAGGGGACTCTCCTACAATGAGCAGTTCTTC. The encoded protein is CASSPLRGLSYNEQFF.